The 23 T cell receptor beta chains given below trace back to one sample, sequenced in a study of T cell changes during pregnancy in multiple sclerosis. The repertoire was sequenced with immunoSEQ multiplex PCR; TCRdb's copy has only in-frame clones and lacks some. The table lists 70,000 to 80,000 clones, around 85% of them singletons. Sequencing used peripheral blood, obtained before pregnancy. These receptors were collected from a female donor with multiple sclerosis, enrolled in a pregnancy study.

The chain couples TRBV5-4 to TRBJ2-7; possibly TRBD1 for D (5 bases). The CDR3 is made up of 14 amino acids. The germline V and J ends were trimmed by 1 base and 5 bases, with 13 bases remaining between them. Germline assignment: CDR1 SGHNT and CDR2 YYREEE (reference sequence). CDR3 in amino acids: CASSLRGIENEQYF. The CDR3 DNA is TGTGCCAGCAGCTTGAGGGGAATTGAGAACGAGCAGTACTTC.

The chain employs TRBV18 and TRBJ1-2; 10 nucleotides match TRBD1. The germline gives CDR1 KGHSH, CDR2 LQKENI. This CDR3 region has 14 residues. The J segment lost 5 bases and the V segment lost 6 bases, leaving 6 bases of the junction unmatched. CDR3 in amino acids: CASSGTGQGYGYTF. CDR3 DNA sequence: TGTGCCAGCTCCGGTACGGGACAGGGGTATGGCTACACCTTC.

V usage is TRBV19 and J usage is TRBJ2-3, with a possible D match to TRBD1 (6 bases). The CDR3 covers 15 residues. CDR1 is LNHDA, CDR2 SQIVND, per germline (reference sequence). V gave up 1 base and J gave up 2 bases, with 10 bases separating them. CDR3 nucleotides: TGTGCCAGTAGTATAGGGACAGCCCTCACAGATACGCAGTATTTT. Amino acid sequence: CASSIGTALTDTQYF.

This chain links TRBV5-6 with TRBJ1-1; 9 nucleotides align to TRBD1. Germline V gene data show CDR1 as SGHDT and CDR2 as YYEEEE. Unmatched junction bases numbered 12, after V lost 5 bases and J lost 10 bases. The length of the CDR3 is 14 residues. CDR3: CASRMGTGIFGAFF. The DNA for the CDR3 is TGTGCCAGCAGGATGGGGACAGGGATTTTTGGAGCTTTCTTT.

The CDR3: CRYKAGQGKNTLHF. The CDR3 DNA follows: TGCAGGTATAAGGCGGGACAGGGTAAGAACACCCTCCACTTT. The chain is built from TRBV29-1 and TRBJ1-6; 9 nucleotides agree with TRBD1. The germline CDR1 and CDR2 sequences are SQVTM and ANQGSEA. The CDR3 consists of 14 residues.

V gene TRBV27 combines with J gene TRBJ1-2, with TRBD1 as a possible D gene (6 bases). CDR1 MNHEY and CDR2 SMNVEV come from the germline V gene (reference sequence). With 6 bases removed from V and 8 bases from J, the gap between germline ends came to 10 bases. The CDR3 runs to 11 residues. CDR3 amino acids: CASSTGHGYTF. The CDR3 DNA reads as TGTGCCAGCAGCACAGGGCACGGCTACACCTTC.

Only one count was recorded for this clone. The chain is built from TRBV5-8 and TRBJ2-6; no definite D call. V was cut by 2 bases and J by 0 bases, with 9 bases left in between. The CDR3 covers 16 residues. The V gene's germline CDR1 is SGHTS and CDR2 YDEGEE. CDR3 DNA: TGTGCCAGCAGCTTCCTAGGCGGCTCTGGGGCCAACGTCCTGACTTTC. This codes for CASSFLGGSGANVLTF.

The V gene is TRBV4-3, the J gene TRBJ1-1, with 8 positions matching TRBD1. The germline CDR1 and CDR2 sequences are LGHNA and YSLEER. The CDR3 consists of 16 residues. V dropped 0 bases and J dropped 5; count of bases not matched to a gene: 8. This CDR3 reads CASSQDPGQGNTEAFF. The CDR3 coding sequence is TGCGCCAGCAGCCAAGACCCCGGACAGGGTAATACTGAAGCTTTCTTT.

This clone showed up just once. This chain uses TRBV6-6 with TRBJ1-1, with TRBD1 matching over 8 bases. V lost 8 bases, J lost 6 bases, and 8 bases stayed unmatched. The CDR3 runs to 13 residues. Germline CDR1 and CDR2: MNHNY and SVGAGI (reference sequence). The CDR3 DNA reads TGTGCCAGCGCCTCAGGGGGCTTCCCTGAAGCTTTCTTT. It is translated as CASASGGFPEAFF.

This chain joins TRBV2 and TRBJ1-2; 7 nucleotides align to TRBD1. The ends lost 9 bases at V and 3 bases at J; junction bases unmatched: 7. CDR3 length equals 13 residues. Germline CDR1 is SNHLY and CDR2 is FYNNEI. CDR3 bases: TGTGCCAGGGAGGACAGGAGAGACTATGGCTACACCTTC. It translates to CAREDRRDYGYTF.

The J gene is TRBJ1-2, the V gene TRBV19; the match to TRBD1 covers 11 bases. The ends lost 5 bases at V and 2 bases at J; junction bases unmatched: 7. Germline V gene data show CDR1 as LNHDA and CDR2 as SQIVND (reference sequence). The CDR3 loop spans 16 amino acids. The DNA for the CDR3 is TGTGCCAGTAGTGGACAGGGGGCGGTGGGGAACTATGGCTACACCTTC. It encodes CASSGQGAVGNYGYTF.

The chain links TRBV7-2 to TRBJ1-1, with D hard to call. The germline V gene has CDR1 SGHTA and CDR2 FQGNSA. The CDR3 runs to 12 residues. V dropped 1 base and J dropped 7 bases, with 7 bases sitting between them. Written as DNA, the CDR3 is TGTGCCAGCAGCTTAGTCGGAGTTGAAGCTTTCTTT. Translating gives CASSLVGVEAFF.

This clone was seen only a few times. V gene TRBV18 combines with J gene TRBJ2-1, with 7 bases identical to TRBD2. Germline CDR1 is KGHSH and CDR2 is LQKENI. V was clipped by 3 bases and J by 5 bases; unmatched bases: 1. The CDR3 consists of 13 residues. The CDR3 nucleotides are TGTGCCAGCTCACCGGGACTAAACAATGAGCAGTTCTTC. It specifies CASSPGLNNEQFF.

V is TRBV5-1 and J is TRBJ2-7, with TRBD1 matching 8 bases. Germline loops: CDR1 SGHRS, CDR2 YFSETQ. V was clipped by 3 bases and J by 2 bases; unmatched bases: 4. The CDR3 contains 14 residues. This chain's CDR3 is CASSSGTGPYEQYF. CDR3 DNA: TGCGCCAGCAGCTCGGGGACAGGCCCCTACGAGCAGTACTTC.

The genes are TRBV5-1 and TRBJ2-4; a possible D gene is TRBD2 (5 bases). CDR1 is SGHRS and CDR2 is YFSETQ in the germline V gene. Trimming took off 5 bases at V and 0 bases at J, with 18 bases between the two ends. The CDR3 totals 17 residues. This CDR3 reads CASSNPPGNLAKNIQYF. The CDR3, as DNA: TGCGCCAGCAGTAATCCCCCGGGGAACCTAGCCAAAAACATTCAGTACTTC.

The CDR3 nucleotides read TGTGCCAGCAGCCGGGACTCGTCCTACAATGAGCAGTTCTTC. Translating gives CASSRDSSYNEQFF. The chain recombines TRBV7-2 with TRBJ2-1; the D gene is possibly TRBD2 (6 bases). The CDR3 consists of 14 residues. CDR1 SGHTA and CDR2 FQGNSA come from the germline V gene. The V gene lost 5 bases and the J gene lost 1 base, with 9 bases spanning the gap. Full variable domain (remainder filled in from reference TRBV7-2 and TRBJ2-1): GAGVSQSPSNKVTEKGKDVELRCDPISGHTALYWYRQSLGQGLEFLIYFQGNSAPDKSGLPSDRFSAERTGGSVSTLTIQRTQQEDSAVYLCASSRDSSYNEQFFGPGTRLTVL.

CDR3 residues: CASSYRLAATEQYF. CDR3 sequence (DNA): TGTGCCAGCAGTTACCGGCTAGCGGCCACCGAGCAGTACTTC. The gene calls are TRBV6-5 and TRBJ2-7; TRBD2 aligns across 7 bases. Germline V gives CDR1 MNHEY, CDR2 SVGAGI. The CDR3 loop spans 14 amino acids. Trimming took 2 bases from V and 6 from J; bases not matched to a gene: 7.

This clone was detected only once. The chain employs TRBV5-1 and TRBJ2-3; 13 nucleotides line up with TRBD2. The CDR3 covers 19 residues. The V segment lost 4 bases and the J segment 0 bases; nucleotides outside the gene matches: 11. Germline lookup yields CDR1 SGHRS and CDR2 YFSETQ. The CDR3 bases are TGCGCCAGCAGCAGCCCCGGGACTAGCGGGGATCCTAGCACAGATACGCAGTATTTT. Translated, it gives CASSSPGTSGDPSTDTQYF.

V usage is TRBV27 and J usage is TRBJ2-7, with 10 positions matching TRBD2. V trimming: 4 bases; J trimming: 6 bases; junction bases outside the gene matches: 15. The CDR3 is 17 amino acids. The germline CDR1 and CDR2 sequences are MNHEY and SMNVEV (reference sequence). The CDR3 sequence is CASSSPGLALRSTEQYF. CDR3 bases: TGTGCCAGCAGTTCTCCGGGACTAGCGCTGAGATCTACCGAGCAGTACTTC.

The V call is TRBV6-1, the J call TRBJ1-5; 7 bases are shared with TRBD1. J was trimmed by 3 bases and V by 6 bases; bases with no gene match: 5. Germline values: CDR1 MNHNS, CDR2 SASEGT. The length of the CDR3 is 14 residues. CDR3 DNA sequence: TGTGCCAGCAGGGACAGGCTACCCAATCAGCCCCAGCATTTT. This sequence encodes CASRDRLPNQPQHF.

The gene calls are TRBV28 and TRBJ1-2; no clear D gene. V was shortened by 5 bases and J by 8 bases, with 9 bases between the two germline ends. The CDR3 loop spans 11 amino acids. The germline CDR1 and CDR2 sequences are MDHEN and SYDVKM. This chain's CDR3 is CASSLQRGYTF. In DNA form, the CDR3 reads TGTGCCAGCAGTCTTCAGAGGGGCTACACCTTC.

V usage is TRBV6-6 and J usage is TRBJ2-2, with TRBD2 matching 7 bases. J lost 15 bases, V lost 2 bases, and 3 bases had no gene match. CDR1 is MNHNY and CDR2 is SVGAGI in the germline V gene (reference sequence). This CDR3 comprises 11 residues. The DNA for the CDR3 is TGTGCCAGCAGTTACCGGGGGGATGTGTTTTTT. It yields the protein CASSYRGDVFF.

The chain combines TRBV5-4 with TRBJ2-3; 7 nucleotides align to TRBD2. Germline V lookup: CDR1 SGHNT, CDR2 YYREEE (reference sequence). The CDR3 extends over 13 amino acids. The ends lost 4 bases at V and 4 bases at J; junction bases unmatched: 3. The CDR3 nucleotides read TGTGCCAGCAGCCCCAGCGGGGCAGATACGCAGTATTTT. Translated, it gives CASSPSGADTQYF. Combining the CDR3 with reference TRBV5-4 and TRBJ2-3 gives the whole variable domain ETGVTQSPTHLIKTRGQQVTLRCSSQSGHNTVSWYQQALGQGPQFIFQYYREEENGRGNFPPRFSGLQFPNYSSELNVNALELDDSALYLCASSPSGADTQYFGPGTRLTVL.